This is a list of T cell receptor beta chains from one sample in a study of T cell repertoires in cytomegalovirus infection. MiXCR, applied by TCRdb to the reads, yields one record per CDR3 protein. The sample contains about 160,000 distinct CDR3 sequences, about 20% of which appear only once. These TCRs are of unknown antigen specificity. Material: CD8+ T cells from cultured PBMCs, obtained from culture after CMV antigen stimulation. The receptors shown here come from a human donor in good health (CMV status not recorded). Some clones in this sample may be carry-over from other donors' samples. Each CDR3 is given with its conserved first and last residue. D genes are given only for firm matches. Part of the rows lack a size; the others show once, few, many or a class for expanded clones.

D gene: -
clone size: few
J gene: TRBJ2-6
V gene: TRBV4-3
CDR3 DNA: TGCGCCAGCAGCCCCCACTCTGGGGCCAACGTCCTGACTTTC
CDR3 protein: CASSPHSGANVLTF

D gene: -
clone size: -
J gene: TRBJ2-1
V gene: TRBV7-9
CDR3 DNA: TGTGCCAGCAGGAAAAACAATGAGCAGTTCTTC
CDR3 protein: CASRKNNEQFF

D gene: -
clone size: -
J gene: TRBJ1-1
V gene: TRBV6-8
CDR3 DNA: TGTGCCAGCAGGCTGGGAGTTGCCATGAACACTGAAGCTTTCTTT
CDR3 protein: CASRLGVAMNTEAFF

D gene: -
clone size: -
J gene: TRBJ2-2
V gene: TRBV7-9
CDR3 DNA: TGTGCCAGCAGCTTAGATGGGAACGGCGCCGGGGAGCTGTTTTTT
CDR3 protein: CASSLDGNGAGELFF

D gene: TRBD2
clone size: -
J gene: TRBJ2-1
V gene: TRBV6-5
CDR3 DNA: TGTGCCAGCAGTATGGCCGGGGGGTACAATGAGCAGTTCTTC
CDR3 protein: CASSMAGGYNEQFF

D gene: TRBD1
clone size: -
J gene: TRBJ2-7
V gene: TRBV12-3/TRBV12-4
CDR3 DNA: TGTGCCAGCAGTTCCCCCGGGACAGGGGACTACGAGCAGTACTTC
CDR3 protein: CASSSPGTGDYEQYF

D gene: TRBD1
clone size: few
J gene: TRBJ1-4
V gene: TRBV11-2
CDR3 DNA: TGTGCCAGCAGCTTAACGACAGGGAAGAATGAAAAACTGTTTTTT
CDR3 protein: CASSLTTGKNEKLFF

D gene: TRBD1
clone size: few
J gene: TRBJ1-1
V gene: TRBV7-2
CDR3 DNA: TGTGCCAGCAGCTTAAGCTTGACCGGGACAGGGGGCACTGAAGCTTTCTTT
CDR3 protein: CASSLSLTGTGGTEAFF

D gene: TRBD1
clone size: few
J gene: TRBJ1-6
V gene: TRBV7-3
CDR3 DNA: TGTGCCAGCAGCTTAACGAGACAGGGGTTAAATTCACCCCTCCACTTT
CDR3 protein: CASSLTRQGLNSPLHF

D gene: -
clone size: few
J gene: TRBJ2-7
V gene: TRBV7-8
CDR3 DNA: TGTGCCAGCAGCCTGGAACTAGCTCCTATCTACGAGCAGTACTTC
CDR3 protein: CASSLELAPIYEQYF

D gene: TRBD1
clone size: -
J gene: TRBJ1-6
V gene: TRBV5-4
CDR3 DNA: TGTGCCAGCAGCCGGGGACAGAATTCACCCCTCCACTTT
CDR3 protein: CASSRGQNSPLHF

D gene: TRBD1
clone size: few
J gene: TRBJ2-3
V gene: TRBV7-8
CDR3 DNA: TGTGCCAGCAGCAACAGAGGGGGCCCAAGGGGCACAGATACGCAGTATTTT
CDR3 protein: CASSNRGGPRGTDTQYF

D gene: -
clone size: few
J gene: TRBJ1-2
V gene: TRBV7-8
CDR3 DNA: TGTGCCAGCAGCCTCCTATTGAATGGCGGAGGCTACACCTTC
CDR3 protein: CASSLLLNGGGYTF

D gene: -
clone size: -
J gene: TRBJ1-1
V gene: TRBV7-4
CDR3 DNA: TGTGCCAGCAGCTTAGGCGGGTTAGCTTTCTTT
CDR3 protein: CASSLGGLAFF

D gene: -
clone size: few
J gene: TRBJ1-4
V gene: TRBV4-1
CDR3 DNA: TGCGCCAGCAGCCTGATCCATAATGAAAAACTGTTTTTT
CDR3 protein: CASSLIHNEKLFF

D gene: TRBD1
clone size: -
J gene: TRBJ1-2
V gene: TRBV7-2
CDR3 DNA: TGTGCCTGCCGACAGGGGAACGGCTACACCTTC
CDR3 protein: CACRQGNGYTF

D gene: -
clone size: few
J gene: TRBJ1-2
V gene: TRBV7-2
CDR3 DNA: TGTGCCAGCAGCCCACTCACGACAGCTAACTATGGCTACACCTTC
CDR3 protein: CASSPLTTANYGYTF

D gene: TRBD1
clone size: -
J gene: TRBJ1-1
V gene: TRBV7-9
CDR3 DNA: TGTGCCAGCAGCGAAGACAGGGTGAACACTGAAGCTTTCTTT
CDR3 protein: CASSEDRVNTEAFF

D gene: -
clone size: -
J gene: TRBJ2-1
V gene: TRBV7-9
CDR3 DNA: TGTGCCAGCAGCTTTGGGGCCGGGGACTACAATGAGCAGTTCTTC
CDR3 protein: CASSFGAGDYNEQFF

D gene: TRBD1
clone size: few
J gene: TRBJ1-4
V gene: TRBV7-9
CDR3 DNA: TGTGCCAGCAGCTTAGATCGCCGGGACAGGGGGCAGGAAAAACTGTTTTTT
CDR3 protein: CASSLDRRDRGQEKLFF

D gene: -
clone size: -
J gene: TRBJ2-3
V gene: TRBV7-3
CDR3 DNA: TGTGCCAGCGGATTGAACGGGGGTGGCACAGATACGCAGTATTTT
CDR3 protein: CASGLNGGGTDTQYF

D gene: TRBD2
clone size: -
J gene: TRBJ2-3
V gene: TRBV7-2
CDR3 DNA: TGTGCCAGCAGCCAGACTAGCGGGGGTTATCCAGATACGCAGTATTTT
CDR3 protein: CASSQTSGGYPDTQYF

D gene: -
clone size: -
J gene: TRBJ1-5
V gene: TRBV7-9
CDR3 DNA: TGTGCCAGCAGCGTGGCGGGGGCAGGTCAGCCCCAGCATTTT
CDR3 protein: CASSVAGAGQPQHF

D gene: -
clone size: many
J gene: TRBJ2-7
V gene: TRBV7-6
CDR3 DNA: TGTGCCAGCAGCTCCGGGACGGGGCCCTCCGAGCAGTACTTC
CDR3 protein: CASSSGTGPSEQYF

D gene: -
clone size: few
J gene: TRBJ2-1
V gene: TRBV7-2
CDR3 DNA: TGTGCCAGCAGCTTAGAGAGGGATCCGGCGGATGAGCAGTTCTTC
CDR3 protein: CASSLERDPADEQFF

D gene: -
clone size: few
J gene: TRBJ1-1
V gene: TRBV28
CDR3 DNA: TGTGCCAGCAGTACCCCCTTTGGGGGGGAGACTGAAGCTTTCTTT
CDR3 protein: CASSTPFGGETEAFF

D gene: -
clone size: -
J gene: TRBJ2-1
V gene: TRBV7-2
CDR3 DNA: TGTGCCAGCAGCTTATGGGGCTTTGGGGAAAACGACTCGCAGTTCTTC
CDR3 protein: CASSLWGFGENDSQFF

D gene: -
clone size: many
J gene: TRBJ1-4
V gene: TRBV5-5
CDR3 DNA: TGTGCCAGCAGCCAGATACAAGCAACTAATGAAAAACTGTTTTTT
CDR3 protein: CASSQIQATNEKLFF

D gene: TRBD2
clone size: -
J gene: TRBJ2-7
V gene: TRBV7-8
CDR3 DNA: TGTGCCAGCAGCTTAGCCGGACTAGCGGCCTACGAGCAGTACTTC
CDR3 protein: CASSLAGLAAYEQYF

D gene: -
clone size: once
J gene: TRBJ2-7
V gene: TRBV4-3
CDR3 DNA: TGCGCCAGCAGCCACCCTAGGGGGGGCGATACCTACGAGCAGTACTTC
CDR3 protein: CASSHPRGGDTYEQYF

D gene: -
clone size: few
J gene: TRBJ1-5
V gene: TRBV10-3
CDR3 DNA: TGTGCCATCAGTGAGTCATCCCCGTCAGGGCAGCCCCAGCATTTT
CDR3 protein: CAISESSPSGQPQHF

D gene: -
clone size: -
J gene: TRBJ2-7
V gene: TRBV12-3/TRBV12-4
CDR3 DNA: TGTGCCAGCAGCCCTGGACAGCCCTACGAGCAGTACTTC
CDR3 protein: CASSPGQPYEQYF

D gene: -
clone size: -
J gene: TRBJ2-7
V gene: TRBV5-6
CDR3 DNA: TGTGCCAGCAGCTTCTGGGGGCAGAGCTCCTACGAGCAGTACTTC
CDR3 protein: CASSFWGQSSYEQYF

D gene: -
clone size: few
J gene: TRBJ1-4
V gene: TRBV4-3
CDR3 DNA: TGCGCCAGCAGCCAAGATCTCCGAGGGGGAGACGAAAAACTGTTTTTT
CDR3 protein: CASSQDLRGGDEKLFF

D gene: TRBD2
clone size: -
J gene: TRBJ2-3
V gene: TRBV7-6
CDR3 DNA: TGTGCCAGCAGCAGACTAGCGGGGGGGCCCGTTACGCAGTATTTT
CDR3 protein: CASSRLAGGPVTQYF

D gene: TRBD1
clone size: few
J gene: TRBJ1-4
V gene: TRBV7-9
CDR3 DNA: TGTGCCAGCGAACGGATGACAGGGGACGAAAAACTGTTTTTT
CDR3 protein: CASERMTGDEKLFF

D gene: -
clone size: -
J gene: TRBJ1-1
V gene: TRBV7-9
CDR3 DNA: TGTGCCAGCAGCTTAGACAGCCCTGAAGCTTTCTTT
CDR3 protein: CASSLDSPEAFF